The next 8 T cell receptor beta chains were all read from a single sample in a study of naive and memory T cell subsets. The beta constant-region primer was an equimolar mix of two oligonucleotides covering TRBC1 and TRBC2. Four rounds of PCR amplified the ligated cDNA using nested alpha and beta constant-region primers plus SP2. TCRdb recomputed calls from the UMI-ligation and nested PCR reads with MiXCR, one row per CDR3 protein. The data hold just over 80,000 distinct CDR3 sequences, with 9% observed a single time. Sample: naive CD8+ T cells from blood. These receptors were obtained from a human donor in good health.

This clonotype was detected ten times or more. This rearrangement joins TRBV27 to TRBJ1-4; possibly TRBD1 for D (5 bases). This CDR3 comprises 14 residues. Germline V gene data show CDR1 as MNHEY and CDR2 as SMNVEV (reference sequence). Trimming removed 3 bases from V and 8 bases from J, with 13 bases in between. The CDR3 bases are TGTGCCAGCAGTTTTTCTGGGGGTCGGGAAAAACTGTTTTTT. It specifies CASSFSGGREKLFF. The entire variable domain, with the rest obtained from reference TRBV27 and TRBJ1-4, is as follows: EAQVTQNPRYLITVTGKKLTVTCSQNMNHEYMSWYRQDPGLGLRQIYYSMNVEVTDKGDVPEGYKVSRKEKRNFPLILESPSPNQTSLYFCASSFSGGREKLFFGSGTQLSVL.

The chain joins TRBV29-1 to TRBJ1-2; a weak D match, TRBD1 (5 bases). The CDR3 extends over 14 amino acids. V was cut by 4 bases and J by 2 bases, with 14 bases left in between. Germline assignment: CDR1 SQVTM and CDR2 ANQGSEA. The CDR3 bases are TGCAGCGTTGGCCGCACGGGGGAAAACTATGGCTACACCTTC. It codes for CSVGRTGENYGYTF.

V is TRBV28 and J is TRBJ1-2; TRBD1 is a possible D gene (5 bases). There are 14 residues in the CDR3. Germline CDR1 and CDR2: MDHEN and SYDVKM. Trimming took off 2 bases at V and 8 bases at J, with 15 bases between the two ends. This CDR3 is CASSLQGQVGGYTF. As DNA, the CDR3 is TGTGCCAGCAGTTTACAGGGTCAGGTTGGCGGCTACACCTTC.

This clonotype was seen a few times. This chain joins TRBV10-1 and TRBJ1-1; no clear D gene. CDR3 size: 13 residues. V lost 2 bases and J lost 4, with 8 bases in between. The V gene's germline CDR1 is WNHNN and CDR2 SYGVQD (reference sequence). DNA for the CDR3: TGCGCCAGCAGTGAGGGATTCAGCACTGAAGCTTTCTTT. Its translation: CASSEGFSTEAFF.

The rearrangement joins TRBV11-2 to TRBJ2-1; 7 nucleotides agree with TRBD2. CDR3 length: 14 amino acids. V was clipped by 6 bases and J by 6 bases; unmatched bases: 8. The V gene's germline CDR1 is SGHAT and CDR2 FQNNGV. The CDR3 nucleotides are TGTGCCAGCAGTTCTAATACGGGGGGCAATGAGCAGTTCTTC. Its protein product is CASSSNTGGNEQFF.

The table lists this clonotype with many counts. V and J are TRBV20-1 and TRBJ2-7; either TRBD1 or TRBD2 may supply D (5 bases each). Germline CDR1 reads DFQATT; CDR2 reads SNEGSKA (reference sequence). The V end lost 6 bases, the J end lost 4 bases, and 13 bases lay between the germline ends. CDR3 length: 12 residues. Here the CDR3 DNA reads TGCAGTGCATCCGGGACGTCTTACGAGCAGTACTTC. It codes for CSASGTSYEQYF.

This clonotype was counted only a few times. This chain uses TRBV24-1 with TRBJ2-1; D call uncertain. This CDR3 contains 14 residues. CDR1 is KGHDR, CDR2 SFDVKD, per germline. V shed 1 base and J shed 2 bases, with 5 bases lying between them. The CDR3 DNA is TGTGCCACCAGTGATTTTGGGACCTACAATGAGCAGTTCTTC. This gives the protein CATSDFGTYNEQFF.

As DNA, the CDR3 is TGTGCCAGCAGTTACACCTCCTACAATGAGCAGTTCTTC. Encoded protein: CASSYTSYNEQFF. V and J are TRBV6-2 or TRBV6-3 and TRBJ2-1; D call uncertain. The V gene lost 2 bases and the J gene lost 0 bases, with 2 bases spanning the gap. The CDR3 loop spans 13 amino acids. Germline V lookup: CDR1 MNHEY, CDR2 SVGEGT.